These 14 T cell receptor beta chains originate from one sample sequenced in a study of T cell repertoires in cytomegalovirus infection (dated by TCRdb to between 2018 and 2021). The instrument was an Illumina HiSeq 1500. The public reads were reprocessed in TCRdb via fastp at Q25 and MiXCR, keeping in-frame beta chains. Each CDR3 protein gets just one entry, which takes the most common genes and DNA from the rows behind it. This sample has 200,000 to 300,000 distinct CDR3 sequences in its table, and approximately 9.1% of those were observed once. The ten most abundant clones make up about 14% of the sample. Input material: PBMCs. The receptors derive from a human donor in good health (CMV status not recorded). Some clones in this sample may be carry-over from other donors' samples.

This clonotype was seen ten or more times. CDR3 region: CAGGLEGFYNEQFF. The DNA for the CDR3 is TGTGCCGGGGGGTTGGAGGGATTCTACAATGAGCAGTTCTTC. The chain carries TRBV7-2 and TRBJ2-1; D is possibly TRBD2 (6 bases). Trimming took 11 bases from V and 3 from J, leaving 17 bases between them. Looked up from germline, CDR1 is SGHTA and CDR2 is FQGNSA. CDR3 size: 14 residues.

This clonotype was detected many times. V is TRBV7-2 and J is TRBJ2-7, with 10 bases aligning to TRBD2. The CDR3 covers 15 residues. Trimming cost V 0 bases and J 2 bases; bases outside gene matches: 1. Germline assignment: CDR1 SGHTA and CDR2 FQGNSA. The CDR3 is CASSLAGTSAYEQYF. CDR3 nucleotides: TGTGCCAGCAGCTTAGCCGGGACTAGCGCCTACGAGCAGTACTTC.

This clonotype came up many times. This rearrangement joins TRBV5-1 to TRBJ1-1; 7 positions match TRBD1. The V gene end was trimmed by 4 bases and the J gene end by 7 bases; junction bases not matched to a gene: 7. The CDR3 extends over 13 amino acids. The V gene's germline CDR1 is SGHRS and CDR2 YFSETQ. The CDR3 DNA reads TGCGCCAGCAGCGGGACAGCTGAGGTTGAAGCTTTCTTT. Its translation: CASSGTAEVEAFF.

Ten or more counts support this clonotype. The J gene is TRBJ2-7, the V gene TRBV7-2; the D gene is possibly TRBD1 (5 bases). CDR3 size: 15 residues. V was trimmed by 0 bases and J by 3 bases, leaving 12 bases between them. Germline assignment: CDR1 SGHTA and CDR2 FQGNSA. The CDR3 loop reads CASSLAGRVDYEQYF. The CDR3 DNA sequence: TGTGCCAGCAGCTTAGCCGGCAGGGTGGACTACGAGCAGTACTTC.

This clonotype was counted a few times. This chain joins TRBV7-2 and TRBJ2-7; 7 bases align to TRBD1. Germline CDR1 reads SGHTA; CDR2 reads FQGNSA. CDR3 length: 18 amino acids. After removal of 1 base from V and 4 bases from J, the junction contained 16 bases not matched to a gene. CDR3 amino acids: CASSLVPPRGHLSYEQYF. The CDR3 region has the DNA TGTGCCAGCAGCTTAGTTCCCCCTAGGGGGCATCTTAGTTACGAGCAGTACTTC.

The chain couples TRBV7-4 to TRBJ1-5; D remains unclear. Trimming pared 5 bases from V and 1 base from J, leaving 12 bases between. The CDR3 runs to 15 residues. Germline V gene data show CDR1 as SGHVT and CDR2 as SQSDAQ. The CDR3 reads CASSIGSGSNQPQHF. CDR3 DNA: TGTGCCAGCAGCATAGGGTCGGGGAGCAATCAGCCCCAGCATTTT.

At least ten counts were recorded for this clonotype. The rearrangement links TRBV7-9 to TRBJ1-3, with no clear D. This CDR3 comprises 16 residues. The V gene's germline CDR1 is SEHNR and CDR2 FQNEAQ (reference sequence). Deletions cut 5 bases from V and 0 bases from J, with 14 bases between. CDR3 amino acids: CASSLRVPLSGNTIYF. In DNA, the CDR3 is TGTGCCAGCAGCCTCCGGGTCCCGCTCTCTGGAAACACCATATATTTT. The full variable domain, rest sourced from reference TRBV7-9 and TRBJ1-3, is DTGVSQNPRHKITKRGQNVTFRCDPISEHNRLYWYRQTLGQGPEFLTYFQNEAQLEKSRLLSDRFSAERPKGSFSTLEIQRTEQGDSAMYLCASSLRVPLSGNTIYFGEGSWLTVV.

In its sample, this clonotype was seen many times. V is TRBV7-2 and J is TRBJ2-5; D is perhaps TRBD2 (5 bases). The CDR3 runs to 14 residues. Deletions cut 4 bases from V and 5 bases from J, with 14 bases between. CDR1 SGHTA and CDR2 FQGNSA come from the germline V gene. The CDR3 loop reads CASSSYPGLETQYF. As DNA, the CDR3 is TGTGCCAGCAGCTCCTATCCGGGGTTGGAGACCCAGTACTTC.

J is TRBJ2-1 and V is TRBV7-8; D is unclear. Germline V gene data show CDR1 as SGHVS and CDR2 as FQNEAQ. V was cut by 1 base and J by 9 bases, with 4 bases left in between. The CDR3 spans 11 residues. The CDR3 sequence is CASSLVREQFF. The CDR3 nucleotides read TGTGCCAGCAGCTTAGTTCGTGAGCAGTTCTTC.

V and J are TRBV29-1 and TRBJ2-1; D uncertain. The germline CDR1 and CDR2 sequences are SQVTM and ANQGSEA. The CDR3 consists of 12 residues. V gave up 4 bases and J gave up 9 bases, with 13 bases separating them. The CDR3 DNA sequence: TGCAGCGTTGGGGGTAGTACGGTTGAGCAGTTCTTC. This sequence encodes CSVGGSTVEQFF.

This clonotype was counted many times. The V and J genes are TRBV7-2 and TRBJ2-5, with TRBD2 identical over 10 bases. Per germline, CDR1 SGHTA and CDR2 FQGNSA. V gave up 5 bases and J gave up 5 bases; unmatched junction bases: 11. The CDR3 is made up of 16 amino acids. The CDR3 protein is CASSPSGRALRETQYF. The CDR3 DNA reads as TGTGCCAGCAGCCCGAGCGGGAGGGCCCTCAGGGAGACCCAGTACTTC.

The chain combines TRBV3-1 with TRBJ2-5; weak D call: TRBD2 (5 bases). Trimming cost V 0 bases and J 0 bases, with 8 bases left between them. Germline CDR1 reads LGHDT; CDR2 reads YNNKEL (reference sequence). This CDR3 comprises 15 residues. In nucleotides, the CDR3 is TGTGCCAGCAGCCAAGATCCGGGGTACCAAGAGACCCAGTACTTC. It specifies CASSQDPGYQETQYF.

The rearrangement uses TRBV19 and TRBJ2-7; no reliable D call. CDR1 and CDR2 (germline): LNHDA, SQIVND (reference sequence). Trimming cost V 3 bases and J 1 base, with 7 bases left between them. CDR3 length: 13 amino acids. DNA of the CDR3: TGTGCCAGTAGTATTATCGGATCCTACGAGCAGTACTTC. It encodes CASSIIGSYEQYF. The whole variable domain, filled in from reference TRBV19 and TRBJ2-7, reads DGGITQSPKYLFRKEGQNVTLSCEQNLNHDAMYWYRQDPGQGLRLIYYSQIVNDFQKGDIAEGYSVSREKKESFPLTVTSAQKNPTAFYLCASSIIGSYEQYFGPGTRLTVT.

The chain uses TRBV10-3 and TRBJ1-5; D possibly corresponds to TRBD1 (5 bases). CDR1 and CDR2 from the germline V gene are ENHRY and SYGVKD. The CDR3 sequence is 15 residues long. With 2 bases removed from V and 7 bases from J, the gap between germline ends came to 15 bases. As DNA, the CDR3 is TGTGCCATCAGTGAGGGCCAGCGGGACGGACAGCCCCAGCATTTT. Its protein product is CAISEGQRDGQPQHF.